This TCR beta chain was profiled in a study of blood T cells in healthy people across ages. Study background: Template-switching capture recovered about one barcoded beta molecule per two T cells.

Alongside a J-beta primer mix, a sample-barcoded 5' primer served in a second PCR lasting roughly 7 to 11 cycles. Every single cDNA molecule received a tag from a template-switch adaptor with 12 random nucleotides. There were at least 3 million CDR3-containing paired-end reads obtained from each sample. One entry per CDR3 protein results from TCRdb running MiXCR on the 5' RACE reads. The table includes 650,000 to 1,000,000 distinct CDR3 sequences, 35% to 40% detected once. The clonotype originates from a man between 18 and 35 years old in good health. The sequencing input was blood.

CDR3 DNA sequence: TGTGCCAGCAGCCCTCGACAGGGGGTTACACACAATGAGCAGTTCTTC. Amino acid sequence: CASSPRQGVTHNEQFF. This sequence joins TRBV5-8 and TRBJ2-1; 9 bases map to TRBD1. CDR1 is SGHTS and CDR2 is YDEGEE in the germline V gene. CDR3 length: 16 residues. V shed 4 bases and J 5 bases; nucleotides not matched to a gene: 10. Using reference TRBV5-8 and TRBJ2-1 for the parts outside the CDR3, the full variable domain is EAGVTQSPTHLIKTRGQQATLRCSPISGHTSVYWYQQALGLGLQFLLWYDEGEERNRGNFPPRFSGRQFPNYSSELNVNALELEDSALYLCASSPRQGVTHNEQFFGPGTRLTVL.